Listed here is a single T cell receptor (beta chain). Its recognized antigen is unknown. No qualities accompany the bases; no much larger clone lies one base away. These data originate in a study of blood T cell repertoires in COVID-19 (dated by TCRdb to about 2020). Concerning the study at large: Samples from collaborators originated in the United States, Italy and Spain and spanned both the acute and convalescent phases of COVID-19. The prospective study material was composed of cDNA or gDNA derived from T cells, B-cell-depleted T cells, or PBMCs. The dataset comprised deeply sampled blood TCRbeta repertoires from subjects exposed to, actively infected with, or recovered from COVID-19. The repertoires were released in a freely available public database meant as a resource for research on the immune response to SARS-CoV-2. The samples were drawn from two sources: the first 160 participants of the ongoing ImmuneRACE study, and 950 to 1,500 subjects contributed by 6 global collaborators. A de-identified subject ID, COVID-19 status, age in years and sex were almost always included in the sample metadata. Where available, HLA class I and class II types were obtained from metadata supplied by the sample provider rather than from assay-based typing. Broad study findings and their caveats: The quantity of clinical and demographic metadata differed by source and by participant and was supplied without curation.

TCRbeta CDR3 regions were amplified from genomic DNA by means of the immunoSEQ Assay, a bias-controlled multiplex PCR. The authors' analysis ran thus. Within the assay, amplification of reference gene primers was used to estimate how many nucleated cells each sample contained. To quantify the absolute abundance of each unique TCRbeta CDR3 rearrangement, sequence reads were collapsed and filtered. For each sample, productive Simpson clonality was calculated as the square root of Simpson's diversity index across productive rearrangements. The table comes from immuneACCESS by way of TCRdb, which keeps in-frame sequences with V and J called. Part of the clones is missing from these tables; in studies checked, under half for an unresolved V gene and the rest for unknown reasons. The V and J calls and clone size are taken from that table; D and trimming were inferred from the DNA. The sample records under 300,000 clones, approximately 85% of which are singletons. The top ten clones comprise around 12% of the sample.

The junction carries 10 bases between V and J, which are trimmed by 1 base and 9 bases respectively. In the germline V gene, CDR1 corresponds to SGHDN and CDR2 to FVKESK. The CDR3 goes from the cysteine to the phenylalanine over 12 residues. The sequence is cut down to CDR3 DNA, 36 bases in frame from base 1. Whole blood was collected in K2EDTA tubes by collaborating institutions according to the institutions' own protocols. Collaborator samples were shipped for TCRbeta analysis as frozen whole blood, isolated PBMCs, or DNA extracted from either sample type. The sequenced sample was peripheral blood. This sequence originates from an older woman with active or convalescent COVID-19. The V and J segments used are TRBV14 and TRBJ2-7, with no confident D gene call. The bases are TGTGCCAGCAGCCAAGGGCGGATGGGGCAGTACTTC. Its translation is CASSQGRMGQYF.